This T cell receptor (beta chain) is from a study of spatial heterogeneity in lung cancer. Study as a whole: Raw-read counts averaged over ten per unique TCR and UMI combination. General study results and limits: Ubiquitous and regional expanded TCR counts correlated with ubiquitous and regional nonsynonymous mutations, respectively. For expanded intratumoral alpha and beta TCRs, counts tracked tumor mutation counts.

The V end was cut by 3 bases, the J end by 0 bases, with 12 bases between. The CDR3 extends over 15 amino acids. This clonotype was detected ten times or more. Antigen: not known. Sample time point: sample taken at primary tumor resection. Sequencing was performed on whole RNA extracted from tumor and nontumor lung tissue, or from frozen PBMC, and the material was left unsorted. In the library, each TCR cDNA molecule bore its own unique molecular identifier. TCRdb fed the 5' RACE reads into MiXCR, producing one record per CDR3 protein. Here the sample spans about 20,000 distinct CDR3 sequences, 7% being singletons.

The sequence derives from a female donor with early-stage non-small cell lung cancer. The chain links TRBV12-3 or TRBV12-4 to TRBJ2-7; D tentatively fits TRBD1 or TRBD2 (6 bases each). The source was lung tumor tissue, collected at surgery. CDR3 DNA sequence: TGTGCCAGCAGTTTGACTAGGGGGAGCTCCTACGAGCAGTACTTC. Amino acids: CASSLTRGSSYEQYF.